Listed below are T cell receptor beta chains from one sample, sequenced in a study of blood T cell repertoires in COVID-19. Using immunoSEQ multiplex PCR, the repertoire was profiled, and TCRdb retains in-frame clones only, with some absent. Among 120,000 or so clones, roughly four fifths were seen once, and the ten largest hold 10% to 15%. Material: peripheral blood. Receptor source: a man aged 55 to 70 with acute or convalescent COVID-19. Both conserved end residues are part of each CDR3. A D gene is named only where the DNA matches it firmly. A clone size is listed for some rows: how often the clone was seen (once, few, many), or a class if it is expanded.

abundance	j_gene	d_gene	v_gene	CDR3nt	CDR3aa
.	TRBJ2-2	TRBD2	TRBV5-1	TGCGCCAGCAGCTCCAACCCTCCCCCCTTGCGGGAGTACACCGGGGAGCTGTTTTTT	CASSSNPPPLREYTGELFF
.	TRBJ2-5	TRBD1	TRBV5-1	TGCGCCAGCAGCTTTGGCTCACAGGGGGCGTCCAGGGAGACCCAGTACTTC	CASSFGSQGASRETQYF
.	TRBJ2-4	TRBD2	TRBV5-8	TGTGCCAGCAGCTTGGGCCTAGCGGGAGCCAACATTCAGTACTTC	CASSLGLAGANIQYF
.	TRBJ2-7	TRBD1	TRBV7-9	TGTGCCAGCGCCCCCTCCGGGACAGGGGTCTACGAGCAGTACTTC	CASAPSGTGVYEQYF
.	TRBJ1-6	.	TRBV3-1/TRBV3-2	TGTGCCAGCAGTCAGACACACCTTAATTCACCCCTCCACTTT	CASSQTHLNSPLHF
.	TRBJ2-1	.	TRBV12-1	TGTGCCAGCAGCTTCGAAGACGTTAGCGGGAGGGCCAAGAAGAATGAGCAGTTCTTC	CASSFEDVSGRAKKNEQFF
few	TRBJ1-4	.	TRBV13	TGTGCCAGCAGCCCAGGACAGCAACGAAATGAAAAACTGTTTTTT	CASSPGQQRNEKLFF
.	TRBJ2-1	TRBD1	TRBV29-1	TGCAGCGTGGAAACAGGGGAACTCGGGGATGAGCAGTTCTTC	CSVETGELGDEQFF
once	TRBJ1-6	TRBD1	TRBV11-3	TGTGCCAATACCGGGACAGCAGCAAATTCACCCCTCCACTTT	CANTGTAANSPLHF
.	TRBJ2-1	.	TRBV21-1	TGTGCCAGCAGCAAAGGGGCGGTCCCGGGGAATGAGCAGTTCTTC	CASSKGAVPGNEQFF
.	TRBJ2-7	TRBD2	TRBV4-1	TGCGCCAGCAGCCACACGAAGGGTAGCGGGAACTACGAGCAGTACTTC	CASSHTKGSGNYEQYF
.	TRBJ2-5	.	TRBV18	TGTGCCAGCTCACCATCGCGGGAGACCCAGTACTTC	CASSPSRETQYF
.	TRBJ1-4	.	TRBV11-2	TGTGCCAGCAGCTTTCTTTCCGGTAATGAAAAACTGTTTTTT	CASSFLSGNEKLFF
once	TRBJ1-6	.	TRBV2	TGTGCCAGCAGTGATGGGCCAGGATATAATTCACCCCTCCACTTT	CASSDGPGYNSPLHF
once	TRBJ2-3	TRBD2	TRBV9	TGTGCCAGCAGCGAAGGCGGGAGAGGAGATACGCAGTATTTT	CASSEGGRGDTQYF
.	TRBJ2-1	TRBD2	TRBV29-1	TGCAGCGCCCGGGGGAGGGTTGAGCAGTTCTTC	CSARGRVEQFF
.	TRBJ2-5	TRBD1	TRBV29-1	TGCAGCGCCACACAGGGGGCTGGGGAGACCCAGTACTTC	CSATQGAGETQYF
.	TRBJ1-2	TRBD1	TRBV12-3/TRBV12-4	TGTGCCAGCAGCAACGACAGGGGGACTGGCTACACCTTC	CASSNDRGTGYTF
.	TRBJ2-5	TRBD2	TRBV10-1	TGCGCCAGCAGTGAGGGGCTAGCGGGGGCTCCAGGGACCCAGTACTTC	CASSEGLAGAPGTQYF
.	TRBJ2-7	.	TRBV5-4	TGTGCCAGCAGCTTGGACAGGCACGAGCAGTACTTC	CASSLDRHEQYF
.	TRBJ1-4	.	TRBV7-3	TGTGCCAGCAGCCCATCTGGTAGCGAAAAACTGTTTTTT	CASSPSGSEKLFF
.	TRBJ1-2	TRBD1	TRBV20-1	TGCAGTGCTGACAGGGGCGATGGCTACACCTTC	CSADRGDGYTF
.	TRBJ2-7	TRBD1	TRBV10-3	TGTGCCATCAGTGCCGGGACAGAGTCCTACGAGCAGTACTTC	CAISAGTESYEQYF
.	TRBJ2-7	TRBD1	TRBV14	TGTGCCAGCAGAGCCCGAGGGGACAGGGGGGACGAGCAGTACTTC	CASRARGDRGDEQYF
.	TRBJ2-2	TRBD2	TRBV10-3	TGTGCCACCGCCCCATCATTGCTAGCGGGAAAGGGGGCCGGGGAGCTGTTTTTT	CATAPSLLAGKGAGELFF
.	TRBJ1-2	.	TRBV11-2	TGTGCCAGCAGGCGACCATGGGGGCAAGGCTACACCTTC	CASRRPWGQGYTF
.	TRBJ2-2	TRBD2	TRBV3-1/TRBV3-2	TGTGCCAGCGGAATAGGACTAGCGGGAATCGGGGAGCTGTTTTTT	CASGIGLAGIGELFF
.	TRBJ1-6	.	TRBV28	TGTGCCAGCAGTCCAGTCGGGCAGGGGAATTCACCCCTCCACTTT	CASSPVGQGNSPLHF
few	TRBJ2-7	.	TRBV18	TGTGCCAGCTCACCACCGAGGACAGGGAGGGACCACGAGCAGTACTTC	CASSPPRTGRDHEQYF
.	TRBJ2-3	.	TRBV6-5	TGTGCCAGCAGACCAGCGGGTAGCACAGATACGCAGTATTTT	CASRPAGSTDTQYF
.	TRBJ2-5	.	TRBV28	TGTGCCAGCAGTAATCCGGGAGCAACCGAAGAGACCCAGTACTTC	CASSNPGATEETQYF
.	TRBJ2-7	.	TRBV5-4	TGTGCCAGCAGCCTATACCCCTACGAGCAGTACTTC	CASSLYPYEQYF
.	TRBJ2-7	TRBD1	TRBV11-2	TGTGCCAGCAGCCCATACAGGGGGTCATACGAGCAGTACTTC	CASSPYRGSYEQYF
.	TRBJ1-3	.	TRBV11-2	TGTGCCAGCAGCTTTTCGGGACTGAGCTCTGGAAACACCATATATTTT	CASSFSGLSSGNTIYF
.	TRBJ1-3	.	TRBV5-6	TGTGCCAGCAGCTCCCCCCGTAACTCTGGAAACACCATATATTTT	CASSSPRNSGNTIYF
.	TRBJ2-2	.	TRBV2	TGTGCCAGCAGTGAAGAGGGACTGATGAACACCGGGGAGCTGTTTTTT	CASSEEGLMNTGELFF
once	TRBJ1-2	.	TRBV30	TGTGCCTGGAGTGTAAGCCTGGCCAGGGCCCTAAACACCTTC	CAWSVSLARALNTF
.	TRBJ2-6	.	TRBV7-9	TGTGCCAGCAGCCTAGTGGACAGCGGAAACTCTGGGGCCAACGTCCTGACTTTC	CASSLVDSGNSGANVLTF
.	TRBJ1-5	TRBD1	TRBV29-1	TGCAGCGTTCGGGGCACAGGGGGCGCAATCTCGGGCAATCAGCCCCAGCATTTT	CSVRGTGGAISGNQPQHF
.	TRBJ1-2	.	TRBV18	TGTGCCAGCTCACCGGCCAGGTATGGTGGCTATGGCTACACCTTC	CASSPARYGGYGYTF
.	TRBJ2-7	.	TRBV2	TGTGCCAGCAGTGGAAAGACTAGGGTCGGTACTTACGAGCAGTACTTC	CASSGKTRVGTYEQYF
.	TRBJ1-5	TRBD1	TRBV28	TGTGCCAGCAGTCCCGCCAGGGAATTAACAGGGGGCAATCAGCCCCAGCATTTT	CASSPARELTGGNQPQHF
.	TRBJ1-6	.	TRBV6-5	TGTGCCAGCAGGCCCGGTAATTCACCCCTCCACTTT	CASRPGNSPLHF
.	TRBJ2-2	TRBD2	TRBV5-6	TGTGCCAGCAGCTTCCTAGCGGGAGTCACCGGGGAGCTGTTTTTT	CASSFLAGVTGELFF
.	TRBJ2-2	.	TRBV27	TGTGCCAGCAGTTTCAAAGCGGTCACCGGGGAGCTGTTTTTT	CASSFKAVTGELFF
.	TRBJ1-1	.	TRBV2	TGTGCCAGCACCCAGGGCCTTAACACTGAAGCTTTCTTT	CASTQGLNTEAFF
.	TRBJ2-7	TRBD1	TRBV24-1	TGTGCCACCAGTGTCGCGACCACCCGGGACAGGGGCGCTGAGCAGTACTTC	CATSVATTRDRGAEQYF